The 17 T cell receptor beta chains listed next were all sequenced from one sample in a study of identical twins (dated by TCRdb to about 2016). The library was produced with 5' RACE. These reads were obtained on an Illumina HiSeq 2000. The public reads were run again by TCRdb, first through fastp at Q25 and then through MiXCR, and only productive beta chains were kept. CDR3 protein duplicates are merged, each entry listing the most common genes and DNA. The sample records around 670,000 distinct CDR3 sequences, approximately 6% of which are singletons. The biggest ten clones account for around 1.7% of the sample. Sequencing was done on a sample of naive T cells sorted from blood. The sample's cell subset or site label, in plain terms: cells isolated with a human naive T-cell isolation kit. These receptors were collected from a man younger than 35 in good health.

Ten or more counts support this clonotype. The rearrangement uses TRBV7-9 and TRBJ2-7; D is unclear. In germline, CDR1 is SEHNR, CDR2 FQNEAQ (reference sequence). The CDR3 is 12 residues long. Trimming cost V 2 bases and J 6 bases, with 8 bases left between them. This chain's CDR3 is CASSLLVSEQYF. The CDR3 DNA reads as TGTGCCAGCAGCTTACTAGTATCCGAGCAGTACTTC.

This clonotype has a handful of counts. The V and J genes are TRBV7-9 and TRBJ1-4; no reliable D call. Per germline, CDR1 SEHNR and CDR2 FQNEAQ (reference sequence). V lost 0 bases, J lost 7 bases, and 9 bases lay in between. This CDR3 region has 14 residues. The CDR3 coding sequence is TGTGCCAGCAGCTTAGCCGACGAGAGTGAAAAACTGTTTTTT. Translated, it gives CASSLADESEKLFF.

The table lists this clonotype with many counts. CDR3 residues: CASSLSGPNTEAFF. The CDR3 nucleotides are TGTGCCAGCAGTTTAAGTGGGCCCAACACTGAAGCTTTCTTT. V usage is TRBV28 and J usage is TRBJ1-1; D not resolved. Trimming took off 2 bases at V and 2 bases at J, with 9 bases between the two ends. Germline values: CDR1 MDHEN, CDR2 SYDVKM. The CDR3 is made up of 14 amino acids.

The chain has TRBV6-5 and TRBJ2-3, with 7 bases matching TRBD2. This CDR3 spans 16 amino acids. The V segment lost 3 bases and the J segment 3 bases; nucleotides outside the gene matches: 9. Germline V gene lookup returns CDR1 MNHEY and CDR2 SVGAGI. The CDR3 protein is CASSYSRAGATDTQYF. CDR3 nucleotides: TGTGCCAGCAGTTATTCTAGGGCGGGAGCGACAGATACGCAGTATTTT.

This clonotype has a count of ten or more. V usage is TRBV6-2 or TRBV6-3 and J usage is TRBJ2-5; D may correspond to TRBD1 or TRBD2 (6 bases each). Germline CDR1 MNHEY, CDR2 SVGEGT. The CDR3 has 20 amino acids. Trimming cost V 7 bases and J 4 bases, with 34 bases left between them. CDR3 DNA sequence: TGTGCCAGCATGCGGCTCACCGCGGAGACTAGTGGGGGCAAGCGAGAGACCCAGTACTTC. Translated, it gives CASMRLTAETSGGKRETQYF.

The gene calls are TRBV3-1 and TRBJ1-5; tentative D call: TRBD1 (6 bases). The CDR3 covers 14 residues. Looked up from germline, CDR1 is LGHDT and CDR2 is YNNKEL (reference sequence). V was clipped by 4 bases and J by 7 bases, with 14 bases between them. CDR3 sequence reads: CASSPDGGDQPQHF. In DNA, the CDR3 is TGTGCCAGCAGCCCCGACGGGGGCGACCAGCCCCAGCATTTT.

This chain connects TRBV18 to TRBJ2-1, with 9 nucleotides matching TRBD1. After removal of 4 bases from V and 12 bases from J, the junction contained 4 bases not matched to a gene. In germline, CDR1 is KGHSH, CDR2 LQKENI. This CDR3 contains 12 residues. The CDR3 is CASSQQGAGQFF. In DNA, the CDR3 is TGTGCCAGCTCACAACAGGGGGCTGGGCAGTTCTTC.

This clonotype has ten or more counts. The J gene is TRBJ2-3, the V gene TRBV27, with TRBD1 matching 8 bases. CDR1 MNHEY and CDR2 SMNVEV come from the germline V gene (reference sequence). CDR3 size: 15 residues. V shed 8 bases and J 2 bases; nucleotides not matched to a gene: 9. The CDR3 DNA is TGTGCCAGCGTTCCCGGGACAGGATACACAGATACGCAGTATTTT. This encodes CASVPGTGYTDTQYF.

This clonotype was counted only a few times. The chain carries TRBV5-1 and TRBJ1-2; 8 positions match TRBD1. Unmatched junction bases numbered 6, after V lost 3 bases and J lost 2 bases. The germline CDR1 and CDR2 sequences are SGHRS and YFSETQ. The CDR3 runs to 15 residues. DNA of the CDR3: TGCGCCAGCAGCTCCCGGGGACAGGTGAACTATGGCTACACCTTC. Its protein product is CASSSRGQVNYGYTF.

This clonotype was seen ten or more times. This chain links TRBV7-9 with TRBJ2-5; the D is unclear. Germline CDR1 SEHNR, CDR2 FQNEAQ (reference sequence). The length of the CDR3 is 14 residues. Trimming removed 4 bases from V and 2 bases from J, with 11 bases in between. The chain's CDR3 is CASSSREYQETQYF. CDR3 nucleotide sequence: TGTGCCAGCAGCTCAAGAGAGTATCAAGAGACCCAGTACTTC.

V gene TRBV28 combines with J gene TRBJ2-7; a possible D gene is TRBD1 (6 bases). In germline, CDR1 is MDHEN, CDR2 SYDVKM. V lost 2 bases to trimming and J lost 1 base, with 15 bases between them. The CDR3 is made up of 16 amino acids. Written as DNA, the CDR3 is TGTGCCAGCAGTTTACCTCTAGGGACAACATCCTACGAGCAGTACTTC. It translates to CASSLPLGTTSYEQYF.

The rearrangement joins TRBV5-1 to TRBJ2-1; a weak D match, TRBD2 (5 bases). This CDR3 comprises 14 residues. Germline V gene lookup returns CDR1 SGHRS and CDR2 YFSETQ. The V gene lost 5 bases and the J gene lost 7 bases, with 16 bases spanning the gap. In nucleotides, the CDR3 is TGCGCCAGCAGAAGAGAGGGCCGGGATAATGAGCAGTTCTTC. This codes for CASRREGRDNEQFF.

This clonotype has at least ten counts. The chain carries TRBV5-1 and TRBJ2-1, with 7 bases aligning to TRBD2. The CDR3 loop spans 15 amino acids. Germline CDR1 reads SGHRS; CDR2 reads YFSETQ. Unmatched junction bases numbered 8, after V lost 0 bases and J lost 8 bases. The CDR3: CASSLASGERDEQFF. DNA for the CDR3: TGCGCCAGCAGCTTGGCTAGCGGCGAGAGGGATGAGCAGTTCTTC.

This chain links TRBV14 with TRBJ2-1; 13 bases fit TRBD2. CDR1 and CDR2 (germline): SGHDN, FVKESK. The CDR3 sequence is 24 residues long. The ends lost 1 base at V and 0 bases at J; junction bases unmatched: 21. The CDR3 DNA reads as TGTGCCAGCAGCCAAGGAACCAACGCTTACTCCGGGACTAGCGGGAAGAGCTCCTACAATGAGCAGTTCTTC. Its translation is CASSQGTNAYSGTSGKSSYNEQFF.

In this sample, this clonotype turned up many times. The rearrangement links TRBV7-9 to TRBJ2-7; D might be TRBD1 (5 bases). V was clipped by 1 base and J by 2 bases, with 9 bases between them. Germline CDR1 reads SEHNR; CDR2 reads FQNEAQ (reference sequence). The CDR3 totals 14 residues. CDR3 DNA: TGTGCCAGCAGCTTAGTGACAGAGCCCTACGAGCAGTACTTC. Encoded protein: CASSLVTEPYEQYF.

This clonotype was seen ten or more times. CDR3 region: CSATEQGAREKLFF. The CDR3 bases are TGCAGTGCTACAGAACAGGGGGCTCGCGAAAAACTGTTTTTT. The rearrangement uses TRBV20-1 and TRBJ1-4, with 9 bases lining up with TRBD1. The CDR3 runs to 14 residues. V lost 4 bases and J lost 8; bases outside the gene matches: 8. Germline assignment: CDR1 DFQATT and CDR2 SNEGSKA (reference sequence).

In its sample, this clonotype was seen a few times. The genes are TRBV9 and TRBJ1-2; D ambiguous. The CDR3 is 14 residues long. Germline lookup yields CDR1 SGDLS and CDR2 YYNGEE. V lost 1 base and J 6 bases, leaving 13 bases between the germline ends. The CDR3 nucleotides are TGTGCCAGCAGCGTATTGGGCGCTGGGAATGGCTACACCTTC. Translating gives CASSVLGAGNGYTF.